Listed here are 20 T cell receptor beta chains from one sample, sequenced in a study of blood T cell repertoires in COVID-19. Profiled with immunoSEQ multiplex PCR; TCRdb holds only in-frame clones, not every one. The sample carries 200,000 to 250,000 clones, over 75% recorded once. Material: peripheral blood. The receptors were gathered from an elderly man with acute or convalescent COVID-19.

The chain couples TRBV21-1 to TRBJ1-1. TRBV21-1 is a documented pseudogene. The length of the CDR3 is 16 residues. The CDR3 coding sequence is TGTGCCAGCAGCAAAGAAGAAGGGCGGGTGAACACTGAAGCTTTCTTT. It is translated as CASSKEEGRVNTEAFF.

This chain connects TRBV9 to TRBJ2-1; 7 nucleotides agree with TRBD2. Germline CDR1 and CDR2: SGDLS and YYNGEE. Trimming removed 0 bases from V and 9 bases from J; junction bases left unmatched: 18. The CDR3 has 18 amino acids. The CDR3 loop reads CASSVGYRAGALQSEQFF. The CDR3 DNA follows: TGTGCCAGCAGCGTAGGGTACCGGGCGGGAGCCCTACAATCTGAGCAGTTCTTC.

This chain connects TRBV10-3 to TRBJ1-4, with 9 bases fitting TRBD1. The CDR3 extends over 16 amino acids. CDR1 ENHRY and CDR2 SYGVKD come from the germline V gene. The ends lost 6 bases at V and 5 bases at J; junction bases unmatched: 10. In DNA, the CDR3 is TGTGCCATCAGCCCAACAGGGGGCAGAGGGAATGAAAAACTGTTTTTT. Translated, it gives CAISPTGGRGNEKLFF.

CDR3 region: CAWSGQGGGNTIYF. The CDR3, as DNA: TGTGCCTGGAGCGGACAGGGGGGTGGAAACACCATATATTTT. V gene TRBV30 combines with J gene TRBJ1-3; 10 positions agree with TRBD1. After removal of 3 bases from V and 3 bases from J, the junction contained 2 bases not matched to a gene. The CDR3 sequence is 14 residues long. Germline values: CDR1 GTSNPN, CDR2 SVGIG (reference sequence).

The chain couples TRBV7-2 to TRBJ1-2; 9 nucleotides match TRBD1. The V gene's germline CDR1 is SGHTA and CDR2 FQGNSA. This CDR3 contains 15 residues. V dropped 7 bases and J dropped 8; count of bases not matched to a gene: 14. The DNA for the CDR3 is TGTGCCAGCAACCTCAAGGACAGGGGCTGGGGAGGCTACACCTTC. Amino acids: CASNLKDRGWGGYTF.

The rearrangement uses TRBV9 and TRBJ1-1; D is unclear. Germline lookup yields CDR1 SGDLS and CDR2 YYNGEE. Trimming left V 2 bases short and J 1 base short, with 6 bases between. This CDR3 has 13 residues. The CDR3 reads CASSVDTNTEAFF. Here the CDR3 DNA reads TGTGCCAGCAGCGTTGACACGAACACTGAAGCTTTCTTT.

The chain employs TRBV3-1 (or the pseudogene TRBV3-2) and TRBJ2-5; no firm D call. Looked up from germline, CDR1 is LGHDT and CDR2 is YNNKEL (reference sequence). This CDR3 has 14 amino acids. Deletions cut 1 base from V and 5 bases from J, with 11 bases between. CDR3 in DNA: TGTGCCAGCAGCCAAGGAGTCGTAACTGAGACCCAGTACTTC. As protein: CASSQGVVTETQYF.

The chain recombines TRBV4-1 with TRBJ2-1; the match to TRBD2 covers 8 bases. CDR1 and CDR2 from the germline V gene are MGHRA and YSYEKL. V shed 0 bases and J 0 bases; nucleotides not matched to a gene: 4. CDR3 length: 17 residues. The CDR3 is CASSQESGGTSYNEQFF. The CDR3 DNA reads as TGCGCCAGCAGCCAAGAGTCGGGGGGGACCTCCTACAATGAGCAGTTCTTC.

The genes are TRBV4-3 and TRBJ1-1; D perhaps matches TRBD1 (6 bases). The germline gives CDR1 LGHNA, CDR2 YSLEER. There are 14 residues in the CDR3. V was trimmed by 2 bases and J by 6 bases, leaving 13 bases between them. The CDR3 protein is CASSQKAGVPEAFF. The CDR3 coding sequence is TGCGCCAGCAGCCAAAAAGCAGGGGTTCCTGAAGCTTTCTTT.

The rearrangement uses TRBV27 and TRBJ2-2, with 12 bases lining up with TRBD1. The CDR3 sequence is 17 residues long. J lost 7 bases, V lost 5 bases, and 11 bases had no gene match. CDR1 is MNHEY and CDR2 is SMNVEV in the germline V gene (reference sequence). Here the CDR3 reads CASSPGRDRGHVGELFF. In nucleotides, the CDR3 is TGTGCCAGCAGTCCGGGCCGGGACAGGGGGCATGTCGGGGAGCTGTTTTTT.

This chain links TRBV30 with TRBJ1-5, with a possible D match to TRBD1 (6 bases). The CDR3 totals 16 residues. Germline V gene sequence: CDR1 GTSNPN, CDR2 SVGIG (reference sequence). V lost 0 bases and J 2 bases, leaving 14 bases between the germline ends. CDR3 amino acids: CAWSVHQGRGNQPQHF. The DNA of the CDR3 is TGTGCCTGGAGTGTTCATCAGGGGCGCGGCAATCAGCCCCAGCATTTT.

V and J are TRBV13 and TRBJ1-1; TRBD1 aligns across 8 bases. Losses at the gene ends were 2 bases for V and 6 bases for J; bases not matched to a gene: 2. The germline V gene has CDR1 PRHDT and CDR2 FYEKMQ (reference sequence). The CDR3 totals 13 residues. The CDR3 bases are TGTGCCAGCAGCTTACTGACAGGGGCTGAAGCTTTCTTT. It is translated as CASSLLTGAEAFF.

The CDR3 is CAGGRGGGNTIYF. In nucleotides, the CDR3 is TGTGCCGGGGGGAGGGGAGGTGGAAACACCATATATTTT. The chain combines TRBV30 with TRBJ1-3; TRBD1 is a possible D gene (5 bases). V lost 8 bases, J lost 3 bases, and 14 bases lay in between. The CDR3 contains 13 residues. CDR1 GTSNPN and CDR2 SVGIG come from the germline V gene (reference sequence). Based on the CDR3 plus reference TRBV30 and TRBJ1-3, the full variable domain is SQTIHQWPATLVQPVGSPLSLECTVEGTSNPNLYWYRQAAGRGLQLLFYSVGIGQISSEVPQNLSASRPQDRQFILSSKKLLLSDSGFYLCAGGRGGGNTIYFGEGSWLTVV.

V usage is TRBV18 and J usage is TRBJ2-1, with 12 bases identical to TRBD2. The V gene's germline CDR1 is KGHSH and CDR2 LQKENI. With 6 bases clipped from V and 8 bases from J, the junction kept 8 bases outside the gene matches. CDR3 size: 15 residues. CDR3 DNA sequence: TGTGCCAGCTCCCCGACTAGCGGGAGCGGCTATGAGCAGTTCTTC. Amino acids: CASSPTSGSGYEQFF.

The V and J genes are TRBV12-2 and TRBJ2-2; the D segment call TRBD2 is taken from the table without a DNA check. TRBV12-2 is a pseudogene. The CDR3 has 18 residues. Here the CDR3 DNA reads TGTGCAAGTCGCTTAGACGGGACTAGCGGAGAGAACACCGGGGAGCTGTTTTTT. This sequence encodes CASRLDGTSGENTGELFF.

The chain combines TRBV10-3 with TRBJ2-3; D is unclear. Looked up from germline, CDR1 is ENHRY and CDR2 is SYGVKD. Trimming removed 2 bases from V and 6 bases from J, with 9 bases in between. This CDR3 contains 13 residues. The CDR3 region is CAISEKWADTQYF. The CDR3 DNA is TGTGCCATCAGTGAGAAGTGGGCCGATACGCAGTATTTT.

The chain uses TRBV15 and TRBJ1-1, with TRBD1 as a possible D gene (6 bases). Germline V gene sequence: CDR1 LNHNV, CDR2 YYDKDF (reference sequence). This CDR3 spans 17 amino acids. V lost 3 bases to trimming and J lost 0 bases, with 17 bases between them. CDR3 sequence: CATSSDLEGGLNTEAFF. CDR3 nucleotide sequence: TGTGCCACCAGCAGCGACCTGGAGGGGGGGCTGAACACTGAAGCTTTCTTT.

The V call is TRBV7-9, the J call TRBJ2-3; the match to TRBD2 covers 9 bases. Germline CDR1 reads SEHNR; CDR2 reads FQNEAQ (reference sequence). The CDR3 totals 18 residues. The V segment lost 1 base and the J segment 0 bases; nucleotides outside the gene matches: 8. The CDR3 protein is CASSLVWTSEKSTDTQYF. Written as DNA, the CDR3 is TGTGCCAGCAGCTTAGTTTGGACTAGCGAAAAGAGCACAGATACGCAGTATTTT. Filled out from reference TRBV7-9 and TRBJ2-3, the complete variable domain reads DTGVSQNPRHKITKRGQNVTFRCDPISEHNRLYWYRQTLGQGPEFLTYFQNEAQLEKSRLLSDRFSAERPKGSFSTLEIQRTEQGDSAMYLCASSLVWTSEKSTDTQYFGPGTRLTVL.

This chain uses TRBV15 with TRBJ2-1; 9 bases line up with TRBD2. J gave up 6 bases and V 0 bases, and 12 bases lay outside the gene matches. CDR3 size: 18 residues. Germline assignment: CDR1 LNHNV and CDR2 YYDKDF (reference sequence). DNA of the CDR3: TGTGCCACCAGCAGAGATAAAGGACTAGCGTTCGCTGGCAATGAGCAGTTCTTC. Residues: CATSRDKGLAFAGNEQFF.

The chain carries TRBV19 and TRBJ1-5; D gene unclear. The V gene lost 2 bases and the J gene lost 0 bases, with 8 bases spanning the gap. This CDR3 has 15 residues. Germline V lookup: CDR1 LNHDA, CDR2 SQIVND (reference sequence). CDR3 residues: CASSITEYSNQPQHF. Written as DNA, the CDR3 is TGTGCCAGTAGTATAACTGAGTATAGCAATCAGCCCCAGCATTTT. The whole variable domain, remainder taken from reference TRBV19 and TRBJ1-5, is DGGITQSPKYLFRKEGQNVTLSCEQNLNHDAMYWYRQDPGQGLRLIYYSQIVNDFQKGDIAEGYSVSREKKESFPLTVTSAQKNPTAFYLCASSITEYSNQPQHFGDGTRLSIL.